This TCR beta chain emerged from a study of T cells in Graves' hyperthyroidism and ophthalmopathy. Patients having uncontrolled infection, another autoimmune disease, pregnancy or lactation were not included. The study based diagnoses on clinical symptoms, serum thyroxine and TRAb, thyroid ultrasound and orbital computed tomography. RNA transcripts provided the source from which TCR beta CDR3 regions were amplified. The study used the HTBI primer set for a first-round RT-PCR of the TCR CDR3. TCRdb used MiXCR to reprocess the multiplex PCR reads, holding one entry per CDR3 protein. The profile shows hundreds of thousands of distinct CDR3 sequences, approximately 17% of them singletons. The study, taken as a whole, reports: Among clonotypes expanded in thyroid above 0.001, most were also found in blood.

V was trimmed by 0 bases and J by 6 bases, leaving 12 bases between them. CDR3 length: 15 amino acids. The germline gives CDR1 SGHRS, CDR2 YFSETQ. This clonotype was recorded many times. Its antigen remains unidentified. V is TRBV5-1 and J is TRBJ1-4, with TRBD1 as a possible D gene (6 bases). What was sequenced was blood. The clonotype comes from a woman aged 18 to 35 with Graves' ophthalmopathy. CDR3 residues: CASSLEFYRDEKLFF. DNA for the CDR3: TGCGCCAGCAGCTTGGAGTTTTACAGGGATGAAAAACTGTTTTTT.